A selection of T cell receptor beta chains follows, all from one sample in a study of Ad26.COV2.S vaccination and SARS-CoV-2 variants. Sequencing was performed with immunoSEQ multiplex PCR; in TCRdb, only in-frame clones are kept and a portion is missing. This sample carries about 480,000 clones, around nine tenths of them seen once, and the ten largest clones take 9.5% to 15%. The sample was peripheral blood, taken in a trial of Ad26.COV2.S vaccine versus placebo. The source is a person between 18 and 60 years old who received the Ad26.COV2.S COVID-19 vaccine or a placebo. Both conserved end residues are part of each CDR3. D genes are given only for firm matches. Some rows mark clone size as missing; the rest say once, few, many or name a class of expanded clone.

V gene,clone size,D gene,J gene,CDR3 protein,CDR3 DNA
TRBV28,NA,NA,TRBJ1-1,CASSRGGRPNTEAFF,TGTGCCAGCAGTAGAGGGGGAAGGCCGAACACTGAAGCTTTCTTT
TRBV18,once,TRBD1,TRBJ2-6,CASSPAGTGYSGANVLTF,TGTGCCAGCTCACCCGCCGGGACAGGGTACTCTGGGGCCAACGTCCTGACTTTC
TRBV12-3/TRBV12-4,NA,NA,TRBJ1-6,CASSTHNNSPLHF,TGTGCCAGCAGTACTCACAACAATTCACCCCTCCACTTT
TRBV30,NA,NA,TRBJ1-3,CAWSARQGNTIYF,TGTGCCTGGAGTGCAAGACAGGGAAACACCATATATTTT
TRBV4-2,NA,NA,TRBJ2-1,CASSQGYESYNEQFF,TGTGCCAGCAGCCAAGGATACGAATCCTACAATGAGCAGTTCTTC
TRBV18,NA,NA,TRBJ2-5,CASSSKGRLQETQYF,TGTGCCAGCTCAAGCAAGGGGAGGTTGCAAGAGACCCAGTACTTC
TRBV28,NA,TRBD1,TRBJ2-1,CASGVLGTGGNEQFF,TGTGCCAGCGGAGTCCTAGGGACAGGGGGCAATGAGCAGTTCTTC
TRBV7-3,NA,NA,TRBJ1-2,CASSPGPKNYGYTF,TGTGCCAGCAGCCCGGGACCGAAGAACTATGGCTACACCTTC
TRBV5-1,NA,TRBD1,TRBJ1-2,CASSPWTGPNGYTF,TGCGCCAGCAGCCCGTGGACAGGGCCCAATGGCTACACCTTC
TRBV6-2/TRBV6-3,NA,TRBD2,TRBJ2-7,CASSRPGLAEIRNF,TGTGCCAGCAGCCGACCGGGACTAGCGGAGATCCGAAACTTC
TRBV24-1,NA,TRBD2,TRBJ2-1,CATSDAGLVTNEQFF,TGTGCCACCAGTGATGCGGGACTAGTCACCAATGAGCAGTTCTTC
TRBV30,NA,NA,TRBJ2-1,CAWSVLDRYNEQFF,TGTGCCTGGAGTGTACTAGACCGTTACAATGAGCAGTTCTTC
TRBV7-9,NA,NA,TRBJ1-5,CASSLGDRNSNQPQHF,TGTGCCAGCAGCTTAGGCGACAGGAATAGCAATCAGCCCCAGCATTTT
TRBV19,NA,NA,TRBJ2-7,CASSRVSRGDYEQYF,TGTGCCAGTAGTAGGGTCTCACGGGGAGACTACGAGCAGTACTTC
TRBV23-1,NA,TRBD1,TRBJ2-3,CASSQSFGTGWVTRRTDTQYF,TGCGCCAGCAGTCAATCGTTCGGGACAGGGTGGGTGACAAGACGCACAGATACGCAGTATTTT
TRBV7-3,NA,TRBD2,TRBJ2-3,CASSLRMAKSAGGPPLSTDTQYF,TGTGCCAGCAGCTTAAGGATGGCGAAGAGCGCGGGAGGGCCCCCTTTGAGCACAGATACGCAGTATTTT
TRBV27,NA,NA,TRBJ1-6,CASSFVRSSYNSPLHF,TGTGCCAGCAGTTTCGTCAGGAGCTCCTATAATTCACCCCTCCACTTT
TRBV14,NA,NA,TRBJ2-1,CASSQGTYREYNEQFF,TGTGCCAGCAGCCAAGGAACCTACAGGGAATACAATGAGCAGTTCTTC
TRBV2,few,NA,TRBJ1-6,CASRDTGQNSPLHF,TGTGCCAGCAGAGACACAGGTCAAAATTCACCCCTCCACTTT
TRBV24-1,NA,TRBD1,TRBJ2-2,CATFSGTGSTGELFF,TGTGCCACCTTTTCCGGGACAGGGTCCACCGGGGAGCTGTTTTTT
TRBV11-2,NA,NA,TRBJ2-2,CASSDRVNTGELFF,TGTGCCAGCAGCGATCGTGTGAACACCGGGGAGCTGTTTTTT
TRBV5-4,NA,NA,TRBJ1-1,CASSHPGRGVTEAFF,TGTGCCAGCAGCCACCCCGGCAGGGGAGTCACTGAAGCTTTCTTT
TRBV19,NA,NA,TRBJ1-1,CASSDRREGSNTEAFF,TGTGCCAGTAGTGACCGCAGGGAGGGGAGTAACACTGAAGCTTTCTTT
TRBV7-9,NA,TRBD2,TRBJ2-1,CASSPYPLAGGYNEQFF,TGTGCCAGCAGCCCCTATCCACTAGCGGGAGGTTACAATGAGCAGTTCTTC
TRBV15,NA,NA,TRBJ1-5,CATSSGGRDQPQHF,TGTGCCACCAGCAGTGGGGGCAGGGATCAGCCCCAGCATTTT
TRBV5-1,NA,NA,TRBJ1-1,CASSLSVGGTNTEAFF,TGCGCCAGCAGCTTGTCGGTCGGGGGAACGAACACTGAAGCTTTCTTT
TRBV10-3,NA,TRBD1,TRBJ2-7,CAISGTGGNVYEQYF,TGTGCCATCAGCGGGACAGGGGGGAACGTATACGAGCAGTACTTC
TRBV30,NA,TRBD2,TRBJ2-2,CAWHPPGTSGRASGELFF,TGTGCCTGGCACCCCCCCGGGACTAGCGGGAGGGCCTCCGGGGAGCTGTTTTTT
TRBV3-1/TRBV3-2,NA,NA,TRBJ2-3,CASSQFPDTQYF,TGTGCCAGCAGCCAATTCCCAGATACGCAGTATTTT
TRBV7-3,NA,NA,TRBJ2-3,CASSLSIQGRKYF,TGTGCCAGCAGCCTCTCTATACAGGGTCGTAAGTATTTT
TRBV30,NA,NA,TRBJ2-3,CAWRVLPTDTQYF,TGTGCCTGGAGAGTCCTACCTACAGATACGCAGTATTTT
TRBV7-2,NA,TRBD2,TRBJ2-7,CASSLSIASGRVAYEQYF,TGTGCCAGCAGCTTATCGATTGCTAGCGGGAGGGTGGCCTACGAGCAGTACTTC
TRBV19,NA,NA,TRBJ1-2,CASSPQGVNDGYTF,TGTGCCAGTAGCCCACAGGGAGTTAACGATGGCTACACCTTC
TRBV4-3,NA,NA,TRBJ2-7,CASSQVEGREQYF,TGCGCCAGCAGCCAAGTTGAGGGGAGGGAGCAGTACTTC
TRBV9,NA,TRBD2,TRBJ2-1,CASSVGLAGVGYNEQFF,TGTGCCAGCAGCGTAGGGCTAGCGGGAGTCGGCTACAATGAGCAGTTCTTC
TRBV5-1,NA,NA,TRBJ2-4,CASSSQGTENIQYF,TGCGCCAGCAGCTCCCAGGGTACCGAAAACATTCAGTACTTC
TRBV24-1,once,TRBD1,TRBJ2-7,CATRIPGQGANELAYEQYF,TGTGCCACCCGGATCCCGGGACAGGGGGCGAATGAGCTCGCCTACGAGCAGTACTTC
TRBV7-3,NA,TRBD2,TRBJ2-2,CASSHGTSGNTGELFF,TGTGCCAGCAGCCACGGGACTAGCGGGAACACCGGGGAGCTGTTTTTT
TRBV27,once,NA,TRBJ2-5,CASSPAAPETQYF,TGTGCCAGCAGCCCCGCCGCCCCAGAGACCCAGTACTTC
TRBV16,NA,NA,TRBJ1-2,CASSQFPQGSYGYTF,TGTGCCAGCAGCCAATTCCCCCAGGGGTCCTATGGCTACACCTTC
TRBV30,NA,NA,TRBJ2-1,CAWSVQLAREQFF,TGTGCCTGGAGTGTACAACTAGCTAGGGAGCAGTTCTTC
TRBV7-9,NA,NA,TRBJ2-7,CASSLAGGGEQYF,TGTGCCAGCAGCTTAGCGGGAGGGGGCGAGCAGTACTTC